What follows are 13 T cell receptor beta chains derived from one specimen sequenced in a study of T cell responses to AZD1222 COVID-19 vaccine (dated by TCRdb to the early 2020s). The protocol used for the library was the immunoSEQ multiplex PCR assay. In TCRdb, the immuneACCESS table is reduced to in-frame sequences with V and J assigned. These tables do not hold every clone; where another copy was compared, an unresolved V gene accounts for under half, and the others remain unexplained. A total of approximately 82,000 clones appear in this sample, over 90% of them only once. The ten largest clonotypes hold around 4.9% of the sample. Per the publication, the time point label means: baseline before first vaccination. The material sequenced was peripheral blood, taken on day 0 of AZD1222 vaccination. The receptors derive from an adult in good health.

This chain connects TRBV2 to TRBJ1-1; 7 nucleotides agree with TRBD1. This CDR3 is 13 amino acids long. After removal of 6 bases from V and 3 bases from J, the junction contained 4 bases not matched to a gene. Germline V gives CDR1 SNHLY, CDR2 FYNNEI. The CDR3: CASRFRGDTEAFF. CDR3 sequence (DNA): TGTGCCAGCAGGTTCAGGGGGGACACTGAAGCTTTCTTT.

The chain uses TRBV5-6 and TRBJ2-5; 11 bases align to TRBD2. The CDR3 runs 17 residues. V dropped 3 bases and J dropped 4; count of bases not matched to a gene: 11. Germline V gene data show CDR1 as SGHDT and CDR2 as YYEEEE. CDR3 residues: CASSSEWLAGGGETQYF. CDR3 sequence (DNA): TGTGCCAGCAGCTCTGAGTGGCTAGCGGGGGGTGGAGAGACCCAGTACTTC.

The chain is built from TRBV4-3 and TRBJ1-5; D is possibly TRBD1 (5 bases). The CDR3 consists of 15 residues. Germline CDR1 reads LGHNA; CDR2 reads YSLEER. Trimming removed 3 bases at V and 0 bases at J, with 9 bases between. CDR3: CASSQDNASNQPQHF. CDR3 DNA: TGCGCCAGCAGCCAGGACAATGCTAGCAATCAGCCCCAGCATTTT.

This chain uses TRBV28 with TRBJ1-5; TRBD1 matches at 7 bases. The CDR3 extends over 15 amino acids. Germline trimming cut 6 bases from V and 4 bases from J; bases unmatched to any gene: 9. Germline V gene sequence: CDR1 MDHEN, CDR2 SYDVKM. CDR3 in DNA: TGTGCCAGCAGGACTCCGGACAGGAAGAATCAGCCCCAGCATTTT. This sequence encodes CASRTPDRKNQPQHF.

The chain carries TRBV29-1 and TRBJ1-2; no reliable D call. CDR1 is SQVTM, CDR2 ANQGSEA, per germline. Deletions cut 4 bases from V and 6 bases from J, with 12 bases between. The length of the CDR3 is 12 residues. CDR3 in amino acids: CSVGTPLNGYTF. CDR3 coding DNA: TGCAGCGTTGGAACGCCTCTAAATGGCTACACCTTC.

The chain combines TRBV10-3 with TRBJ2-1; D perhaps matches TRBD1 (6 bases). The CDR3 covers 13 residues. V dropped 3 bases and J dropped 9 bases, with 12 bases sitting between them. Germline CDR1 reads ENHRY; CDR2 reads SYGVKD. The DNA for the CDR3 is TGTGCCATCAGTGATAACAGGGTATCTGAGCAGTTCTTC. It specifies CAISDNRVSEQFF.

The V call is TRBV28, the J call TRBJ1-4; no clear D gene. V was shortened by 5 bases and J by 4 bases, with 2 bases between the two germline ends. Germline V gene data show CDR1 as MDHEN and CDR2 as SYDVKM. The CDR3 has 11 amino acids. The CDR3 sequence is CASSVNEKLFF. DNA for the CDR3: TGTGCCAGCAGTGTTAATGAAAAACTGTTTTTT.

The chain couples TRBV28 to TRBJ2-2, with TRBD2 matching 9 bases. The CDR3 loop spans 17 amino acids. Germline V gene sequence: CDR1 MDHEN, CDR2 SYDVKM. V trimming: 4 bases; J trimming: 7 bases; junction bases outside the gene matches: 13. CDR3 coding DNA: TGTGCCAGCAGTTCCCTCGGCGGGGGGGCCGCTGACGGGGAGCTGTTTTTT. Translating it yields CASSSLGGGAADGELFF. Using reference TRBV28 and TRBJ2-2 for the parts outside the CDR3, the full variable domain is DVKVTQSSRYLVKRTGEKVFLECVQDMDHENMFWYRQDPGLGLRLIYFSYDVKMKEKGDIPEGYSVSREKKERFSLILESASTNQTSMYLCASSSLGGGAADGELFFGEGSRLTVL.

V is TRBV7-2 and J is TRBJ1-2; TRBD1 is a possible D gene (6 bases). V lost 5 bases, J lost 8 bases, and 15 bases lay in between. There are 13 residues in the CDR3. Germline V lookup: CDR1 SGHTA, CDR2 FQGNSA. This chain's CDR3 is CASSPRGREGYTF. The DNA of the CDR3 is TGTGCCAGCAGCCCCAGGGGAAGAGAAGGCTACACCTTC.

The V and J genes are TRBV29-1 and TRBJ2-2; TRBD1 agrees at 9 bases. This CDR3 contains 15 residues. The germline V gene has CDR1 SQVTM and CDR2 ANQGSEA. Unmatched junction bases numbered 9, after V lost 6 bases and J lost 4 bases. The CDR3 protein is CSVRTGGPGTGELFF. In DNA, the CDR3 is TGCAGCGTCAGAACAGGGGGCCCGGGCACCGGGGAGCTGTTTTTT.

V gene TRBV28 combines with J gene TRBJ1-5; possible D gene TRBD1, 5 bases. The V gene lost 1 base and the J gene lost 6 bases, with 10 bases spanning the gap. CDR1 and CDR2 (germline): MDHEN, SYDVKM. This CDR3 region has 14 residues. DNA for the CDR3: TGTGCCAGCAGTTTATCAGGGTTCGGTCAGCCCCAGCATTTT. Its translation: CASSLSGFGQPQHF.

The chain links TRBV5-8 to TRBJ1-4; 11 bases are shared with TRBD1. The germline CDR1 and CDR2 sequences are SGHTS and YDEGEE. This CDR3 comprises 16 residues. J gave up 7 bases and V 4 bases, and 9 bases lay outside the gene matches. CDR3 DNA: TGTGCCAGCAGCCCGGGACAGGGGGGCCAGTTTGAAAAACTGTTTTTT. It yields the protein CASSPGQGGQFEKLFF.

The chain recombines TRBV19 with TRBJ1-6; D unclear. V dropped 7 bases and J dropped 1 base, with 11 bases sitting between them. The germline CDR1 and CDR2 sequences are LNHDA and SQIVND (reference sequence). The CDR3 covers 15 residues. The CDR3 bases are TGTGCCAGTACATCGACATCATCCTATAATTCACCCCTCCACTTT. It translates to CASTSTSSYNSPLHF.